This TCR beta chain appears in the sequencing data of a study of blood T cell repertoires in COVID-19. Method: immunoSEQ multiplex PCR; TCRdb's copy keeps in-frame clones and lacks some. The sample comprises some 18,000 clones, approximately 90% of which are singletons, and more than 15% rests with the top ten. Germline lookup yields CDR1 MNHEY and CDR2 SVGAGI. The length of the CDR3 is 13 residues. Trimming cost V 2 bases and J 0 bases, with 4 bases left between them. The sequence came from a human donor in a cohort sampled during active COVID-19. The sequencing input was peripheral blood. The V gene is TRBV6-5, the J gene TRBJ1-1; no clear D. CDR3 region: CASSYVMNTEAFF. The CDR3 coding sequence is TGTGCCAGCAGTTACGTTATGAACACTGAAGCTTTCTTT.